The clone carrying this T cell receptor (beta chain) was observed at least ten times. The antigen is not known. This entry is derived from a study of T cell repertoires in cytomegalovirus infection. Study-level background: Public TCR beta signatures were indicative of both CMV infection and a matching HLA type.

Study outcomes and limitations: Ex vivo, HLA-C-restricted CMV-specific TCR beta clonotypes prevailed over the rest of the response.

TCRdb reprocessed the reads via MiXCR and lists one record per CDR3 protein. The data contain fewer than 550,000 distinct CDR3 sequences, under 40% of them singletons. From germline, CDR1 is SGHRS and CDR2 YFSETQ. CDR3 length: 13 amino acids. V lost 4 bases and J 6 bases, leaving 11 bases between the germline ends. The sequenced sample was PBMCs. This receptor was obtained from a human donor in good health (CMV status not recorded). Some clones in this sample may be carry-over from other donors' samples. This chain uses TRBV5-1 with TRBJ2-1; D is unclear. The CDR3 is CASSPGSANEQFF. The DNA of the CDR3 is TGCGCCAGCAGCCCCGGGTCAGCCAATGAGCAGTTCTTC.